This passage covers 24 T cell receptor beta chains from one sample sequenced in a study of blood T cell repertoires in COVID-19 (TCRdb year 2020). Library method: the immunoSEQ multiplex PCR assay. TCRdb provides this immuneACCESS table in a form limited to in-frame rearrangements. Some clones are lacking; in checked studies, under half of them reflect an unresolved V gene, and why the rest are absent is not known. The sample records hundreds of thousands of clones, approximately 86% of which are singletons. Of the sample, about 7.1% is held by the ten largest clones. Sequenced: peripheral blood. All receptors derive from an older woman with COVID-19, enrolled during active disease.

A few counts support this clone. This sequence joins TRBV27 and TRBJ1-2; maybe TRBD1 (6 bases). Germline CDR1 reads MNHEY; CDR2 reads SMNVEV (reference sequence). The CDR3 sequence is 14 residues long. Deletions cut 2 bases from V and 8 bases from J, with 15 bases between. The CDR3 is CASSLIEGGPGYTF. CDR3 coding DNA: TGTGCCAGCAGTTTAATCGAGGGGGGGCCCGGCTACACCTTC.

This clone was recorded once. This sequence joins TRBV19 and TRBJ1-2, with TRBD1 identical over 9 bases. The junction had 19 bases not matched to a gene; V was cut back by 3 bases and J by 14 bases. The CDR3 is made up of 16 amino acids. Germline CDR1 is LNHDA and CDR2 is SQIVND (reference sequence). DNA for the CDR3: TGTGCCAGTAGTATTGAAGTCGTGACTCTTAACAGGGGGCAAACCTTC. Its translation is CASSIEVVTLNRGQTF.

This chain links TRBV7-9 with TRBJ1-4, with 8 bases fitting TRBD1. CDR3 length: 14 amino acids. The trim removed 4 bases at V and 7 bases at J, leaving 5 bases unmatched. CDR1 is SEHNR, CDR2 FQNEAQ, per germline (reference sequence). The chain's CDR3 is CASSYRTGLEKLFF. The CDR3 coding sequence is TGTGCCAGCAGCTACAGGACAGGGCTTGAAAAACTGTTTTTT.

The V call is TRBV4-2, the J call TRBJ2-2; 12 nucleotides line up with TRBD2. Trimming removed 1 base from V and 13 bases from J; junction bases left unmatched: 4. Germline CDR1 reads LGHNA; CDR2 reads YNFKEQ. The CDR3 spans 14 residues. The CDR3 bases are TGTGCCAGCAGCCAAGTACTAGCGGGGGGAGGGCTGTTTTTT. Translated, it gives CASSQVLAGGGLFF.

This chain connects TRBV28 to TRBJ1-2; 12 bases align to TRBD1. The germline CDR1 and CDR2 sequences are MDHEN and SYDVKM. This CDR3 contains 15 residues. V gave up 6 bases and J gave up 8 bases; unmatched junction bases: 10. DNA of the CDR3: TGTGCCAGCAGACGACCGGGACAGGGGGCTGCAGGCTACACCTTC. This sequence encodes CASRRPGQGAAGYTF.

This clone was observed a few times. The rearrangement joins TRBV28 to TRBJ1-2; D is possibly TRBD1 (6 bases). Germline CDR1 is MDHEN and CDR2 is SYDVKM. This CDR3 has 12 residues. The V end was cut by 2 bases, the J end by 7 bases, with 8 bases between. The CDR3 region has the DNA TGTGCCAGCAGTTTAGCACAGGGTGGCTACACCTTC. Translation: CASSLAQGGYTF.

The chain carries TRBV7-9 and TRBJ2-1; D unresolved. This CDR3 contains 14 residues. The germline V gene has CDR1 SEHNR and CDR2 FQNEAQ (reference sequence). Trimming pared 3 bases from V and 0 bases from J, leaving 6 bases between. Here the CDR3 DNA reads TGTGCCAGCAGCTTGAGTAGCTCCTACAATGAGCAGTTCTTC. It encodes CASSLSSSYNEQFF. Looking up the rest from reference TRBV7-9 and TRBJ2-1 gives the full variable domain: DTGVSQNPRHKITKRGQNVTFRCDPISEHNRLYWYRQTLGQGPEFLTYFQNEAQLEKSRLLSDRFSAERPKGSFSTLEIQRTEQGDSAMYLCASSLSSSYNEQFFGPGTRLTVL.

The V and J genes are TRBV2 and TRBJ2-1; 7 bases match TRBD2. The CDR3 is 13 residues long. The V segment lost 2 bases and the J segment 9 bases; nucleotides outside the gene matches: 4. CDR1 and CDR2 from the germline V gene are SNHLY and FYNNEI. This chain's CDR3 is CASSESSGVEQFF. The CDR3 DNA reads as TGTGCCAGCAGTGAATCCAGCGGGGTTGAGCAGTTCTTC.

The rearrangement joins TRBV7-7 to TRBJ2-1; D remains unclear. The CDR3 length is 14 residues. CDR1 is SSHAT, CDR2 FNYEAQ, per germline (reference sequence). V lost 3 bases, J lost 6 bases, and 12 bases lay in between. The CDR3 reads CASSFGRGSNEQFF. In DNA, the CDR3 is TGTGCCAGCAGCTTTGGAAGAGGCAGCAATGAGCAGTTCTTC.

The chain is built from TRBV18 and TRBJ1-1; 8 nucleotides align to TRBD1. Per germline, CDR1 KGHSH and CDR2 LQKENI. V was pared by 5 bases and J by 5 bases, with 7 bases of the junction left unmatched. This CDR3 has 14 residues. The CDR3 nucleotides are TGTGCCAGCTCAAGTCAGGGGGCGCGAACTGAAGCTTTCTTT. It codes for CASSSQGARTEAFF.

This clone came up once. This specimen includes other DNA sequences encoding the same CDR3. The CDR3 DNA sequence: TGTGCCAGCAGTCGACAGGGCGGCCAGCCCCAGCATTTT. This translates into CASSRQGGQPQHF. The rearrangement joins TRBV6-5 to TRBJ1-5; 7 nucleotides align to TRBD1. CDR3 length equals 13 residues. The J segment lost 7 bases and the V segment lost 5 bases, leaving 5 bases of the junction unmatched. Germline V gene data show CDR1 as MNHEY and CDR2 as SVGAGI.

The chain joins TRBV6-5 to TRBJ2-4; D remains ambiguous. The CDR3 covers 15 residues. Germline assignment: CDR1 MNHEY and CDR2 SVGAGI. V was shortened by 6 bases and J by 5 bases, with 17 bases between the two germline ends. For the CDR3, the DNA is TGTGCCAGCAGGGCTGGCCATTCCAAAGAAAACATTCAGTACTTC. Its protein product is CASRAGHSKENIQYF.

The rearrangement uses TRBV10-3 and TRBJ1-2, with 12 positions matching TRBD1. CDR3 length: 16 amino acids. V was clipped by 3 bases and J by 8 bases; unmatched bases: 10. Germline V CDR1 and CDR2: ENHRY, SYGVKD. CDR3: CAISESGTGGRSGYTF. The CDR3 DNA follows: TGTGCCATCAGTGAATCCGGGACAGGGGGCCGGAGCGGCTACACCTTC.

This clone was recorded only once. The V and J genes are TRBV19 and TRBJ2-5; 11 positions match TRBD2. The trim removed 4 bases at V and 7 bases at J, leaving 11 bases unmatched. Germline V gene lookup returns CDR1 LNHDA and CDR2 SQIVND (reference sequence). There are 16 residues in the CDR3. This CDR3 is CASSTRRTSGLWTQYF. In DNA, the CDR3 is TGTGCCAGTAGTACCCGAAGGACTAGCGGGCTATGGACCCAGTACTTC.

This rearrangement joins TRBV4-1 to TRBJ2-1; 9 bases are a match to TRBD2. Germline assignment: CDR1 MGHRA and CDR2 YSYEKL. With 3 bases clipped from V and 7 bases from J, the junction kept 7 bases outside the gene matches. This CDR3 is built from 15 residues. As DNA, the CDR3 is TGCGCCAGCAGCCACCTAGCGGGGAACGGAAATGAGCAGTTCTTC. It codes for CASSHLAGNGNEQFF.

The chain combines TRBV27 with TRBJ1-1; D is perhaps TRBD1 (5 bases). V was pared by 5 bases and J by 13 bases, with 20 bases between. CDR1 and CDR2 from the germline V gene are MNHEY and SMNVEV (reference sequence). The CDR3 totals 13 residues. The CDR3 region has the DNA TGTGCCAGCAGTGTAACAGGAGGGGTCCGGGTTTTCTTT. Translated, it gives CASSVTGGVRVFF.

This chain connects TRBV4-1 to TRBJ1-1, with D possibly TRBD1 on 6 matching bases. The germline CDR1 and CDR2 sequences are MGHRA and YSYEKL. Trimming stripped 0 bases from V and 5 bases from J, with 10 bases between. The CDR3 extends over 14 amino acids. Here the CDR3 reads CASSQEPRGTEAFF. CDR3 nucleotides: TGCGCCAGCAGCCAAGAGCCGAGGGGGACTGAAGCTTTCTTT.

The V and J genes are TRBV10-1 and TRBJ1-1; 8 bases are a match to TRBD1. V gave up 5 bases and J gave up 3 bases; unmatched junction bases: 2. The CDR3 loop spans 13 amino acids. The germline CDR1 and CDR2 sequences are WNHNN and SYGVQD (reference sequence). CDR3 nucleotides: TGCGCCAGCAGTCTGGGACAGGACACTGAAGCTTTCTTT. This gives the protein CASSLGQDTEAFF.

The rearrangement uses TRBV18 and TRBJ1-5; the D is unclear. In germline, CDR1 is KGHSH, CDR2 LQKENI. This CDR3 comprises 13 residues. V dropped 1 base and J dropped 4 bases, with 5 bases sitting between them. The CDR3 DNA is TGTGCCAGCTCACCACTGGAGAATCAGCCCCAGCATTTT. Its translation is CASSPLENQPQHF.

This chain links TRBV6-5 with TRBJ1-2; D gene unclear. The CDR3 is made up of 14 amino acids. The V gene's germline CDR1 is MNHEY and CDR2 SVGAGI. Trimming pared 4 bases from V and 2 bases from J, leaving 11 bases between. CDR3 nucleotides: TGTGCCAGCAGTTCAACCCTATTCAACTATGGCTACACCTTC. It is translated as CASSSTLFNYGYTF.

This chain links TRBV5-6 with TRBJ1-2; TRBD1 agrees at 10 bases. The V segment lost 3 bases and the J segment 7 bases; nucleotides outside the gene matches: 3. The CDR3 is made up of 13 amino acids. Germline V lookup: CDR1 SGHDT, CDR2 YYEEEE. The CDR3 reads CASSSTGGRGYTF. CDR3 bases: TGTGCCAGCAGCTCGACAGGGGGCCGTGGCTACACCTTC.

This clone was counted a single time. J is TRBJ2-7 and V is TRBV2; 7 bases are a match to TRBD2. Germline V gives CDR1 SNHLY, CDR2 FYNNEI. This CDR3 comprises 15 residues. V lost 2 bases to trimming and J lost 6 bases; unmatched junction nucleotides: 10. DNA for the CDR3: TGTGCCAGCAGTGAAAGGGAGACTAGCCGCTTCGAGCAGTACTTC. Amino acids: CASSERETSRFEQYF. Based on the CDR3 plus reference TRBV2 and TRBJ2-7, the full variable domain is EPEVTQTPSHQVTQMGQEVILRCVPISNHLYFYWYRQILGQKVEFLVSFYNNEISEKSEIFDDQFSVERPDGSNFTLKIRSTKLEDSAMYFCASSERETSRFEQYFGPGTRLTVT.

The J gene is TRBJ1-2, the V gene TRBV18; maybe TRBD1 (6 bases). Germline CDR1 reads KGHSH; CDR2 reads LQKENI. V gave up 4 bases and J gave up 4 bases, with 10 bases separating them. The CDR3 consists of 13 residues. The CDR3 sequence is CASSQDSSYGYTF. DNA of the CDR3: TGTGCCAGCTCACAGGACAGCTCCTATGGCTACACCTTC.

CDR3 sequence: CASTSGLAGRQETQYF. Here the CDR3 DNA reads TGTGCCAGCACCTCGGGACTAGCAGGGAGGCAAGAGACCCAGTACTTC. The chain is built from TRBV7-2 and TRBJ2-5, with TRBD2 matching 9 bases. The CDR3 has 16 amino acids. V gave up 7 bases and J gave up 2 bases; unmatched junction bases: 11. Germline CDR1 SGHTA, CDR2 FQGNSA. Supplemented by reference TRBV7-2 and TRBJ2-5, the full variable domain reads GAGVSQSPSNKVTEKGKDVELRCDPISGHTALYWYRQSLGQGLEFLIYFQGNSAPDKSGLPSDRFSAERTGGSVSTLTIQRTQQEDSAVYLCASTSGLAGRQETQYFGPGTRLLVL.